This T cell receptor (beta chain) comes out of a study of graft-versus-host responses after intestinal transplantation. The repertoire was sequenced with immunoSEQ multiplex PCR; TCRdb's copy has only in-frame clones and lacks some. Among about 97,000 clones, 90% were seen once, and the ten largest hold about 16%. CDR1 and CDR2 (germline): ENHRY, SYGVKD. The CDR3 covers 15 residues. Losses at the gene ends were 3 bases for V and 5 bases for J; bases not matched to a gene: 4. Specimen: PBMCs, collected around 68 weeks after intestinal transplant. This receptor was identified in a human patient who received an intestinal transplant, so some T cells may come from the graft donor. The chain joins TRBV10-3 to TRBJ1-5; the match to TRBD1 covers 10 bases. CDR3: CAISDRGQGYQPQHF. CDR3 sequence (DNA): TGTGCCATCAGTGACAGGGGACAGGGGTATCAGCCCCAGCATTTT.